This TCR beta chain originates from a study of cytomegalovirus exposure and HLA in healthy donors (dated by TCRdb to the late 2010s). Study-level background: An earlier analysis of 587 of the donors reported roughly 300 Gb of sequence data and 100 million to 130 million unique TCR beta sequences from 150 million to 200 million T cells. The number of donors typed differed by locus, with 629-630 for A, B, C, DRB1 and DQB1, around 520 for DQA1, approximately 570 for DPA1, and roughly 450 for DPB1. The later analysis used no new phenotypic data to find candidate immune exposures, relying instead on TCR beta sequences and their occurrence across donors. Roughly 300 gigabases of sequencing data and 70 million to 100 million unique TCR sequences made up an early release that covered 640 HLA-typed donors. The study aimed to test whether cataloging public T cell receptors could reveal signatures of past pathogen exposure. An earlier analysis of 587 of the donors used high-throughput TCR beta sequencing to judge whether each TCR beta V gene segment behaved as functional or pseudogenic. To study patterns of TCR occurrence, a later analysis re-analyzed previously published TCR beta repertoires from 666 donors and added high-resolution HLA genotyping. Among about 370 genotyped donors of the cohort, an average of about 220,000 unique TCR beta nucleotide sequences was sequenced per donor, of which about 19% were non-productive. The study combined high-throughput TCR immunosequencing, statistical association of individual TCRs with disease status, and machine learning to predict cytomegalovirus infection status. Class I and class II HLA loci were covered by the typing at four-digit resolution. Donor age, sex, ethnicity and CMV serostatus were collected together with the repertoire data. About 5 DR-DQ haplotypes were handled as single units for association and clustering, since linkage in the cohort was strong. All discovery cohort repertoires had been generated using a single sequencing platform. In a later genetic analysis, genome-wide SNP genotypes for about three fifths of the roughly 670 donors were used, and that subset was treated as a discovery cohort. Among the roughly 370 genotyped donors, about 85% belonged to the genetic ancestry cluster associated with self-reported Caucasian donors. A separate validation cohort of roughly 130 different subjects was used in addition to the 666-subject first cohort. The study used immunosequencing to profile the T cell repertoires of 670 or so subjects and linked those repertoires to cytomegalovirus serostatus. Broad study findings and their caveats: When HLA alleles, especially DR and DQ, strongly co-occurred, TCR associations were difficult to assign to individual alleles. In vitro tests confirmed that a few of the cytomegalovirus-associated TCR beta chains recognize cytomegalovirus antigens. A later genetic analysis associated a missense DCLRE1C variant with V-gene and J-gene trimming of TCR beta chains, and an independent cohort replicated the association. Cytomegalovirus status was reported to be diagnosed by the classifier with high specificity and sensitivity in both the original and validation cohorts. A later analysis found that TCR association rates varied across HLA loci, with DRB1 alleles showing the most associated TCRs and HLA-C alleles the fewest. The 87-base-pair reads could not distinguish some IMGT-functional V segments, including TRBV6-2 and TRBV6-3, so those segments were excluded. A later analysis found that most CMV-associated TCR beta chains appeared HLA-restricted, with HLA associations seemingly driven largely by CMV exposure. Seventeen rarely observed V segments, including chromosome 9 orphons, were excluded from the earlier analysis of a few hundred of the donors because counts were too low. Roughly uniform sequencing depth across donors was assumed in presence/absence analyses, although this assumption may not hold. In the study, 150 to 200 TCR beta chains were listed as associated with cytomegalovirus. In a later analysis, several top co-occurrence clusters were reported to appear linked to parvovirus B19, influenza, CMV and Epstein-Barr virus. In a later analysis, around 17,000 TCR beta sequences were associated with specific HLA alleles at a false discovery rate of 0.05. A further reported finding was that TCR beta sequences accurately predicted the HLA-A and HLA-B alleles for most subjects in the first cohort. In this cohort, only TCR beta chains were sequenced, and detectable features were limited by the absence of alpha or paired-chain data. CMV serostatus was the only immune exposure information available for the cohort. Linkage disequilibrium might explain the correlated functional status among segregating V segments, but an unknown experimental factor could not be ruled out. Most TCR sequences were seen in very few donors, while some public TCRs were found in many individuals. According to the authors, the approach could potentially be generalized to other disease states and immunological phenotypes. HLA typing was unavailable for some donors at each locus, so association tests used only the typed subset. In a later genetic analysis, fewer N-insertions in productive TCRs were reported among donors in an Asian-associated ancestry cluster than the roughly 700-donor mean. In an earlier analysis of around 500 of the donors, most TCR beta V segments appeared in productive rearrangements about 87% or about 30% of the time, broadly matching IMGT annotations. A group of highly shared sequence variants was considered likely to be a technical artifact of the sequencing pipeline. A later analysis found that HLA-associated TCR beta chains were more clonally expanded and had lower generation probabilities than equally common non-associated chains.

In total, 600 or so healthy bone marrow donors made up the cohort. All cohort members were sampled while nominally healthy, although unrecorded immune exposures were likely present. The donor was CMV seropositive and was included in the group of almost 300 seropositive cohort members. A peripheral blood sample was provided by each donor, and peripheral blood mononuclear cells were used for TCR beta sequencing. The Qiagen DNeasy Blood Extraction Kit was used to extract genomic DNA from the blood cell samples. Regarding this clone: Its antigen is not yet known. Base qualities are not recorded, but no much larger clone differs from it by a single base.

CDR1 and CDR2, per the germline V gene (reference sequence), are DFQATT and SNEGSKA. There are 11 amino acids in the CDR3, from cysteine to phenylalanine inclusive. Only the CDR3 portion is preserved as DNA: 33 bases, with reading frame beginning at the first base. Trimming removed 8 bases from V and 4 bases from J, leaving 11 bases between the germline ends. Receptors were amplified or captured by the immunoSEQ multiplex PCR assay. The multiplex PCR relied on a mix of 60 forward primers for TCR Vbeta segments and 13 reverse primers for TCR Jbeta segments. Amplification of the CDR3 region of rearranged TCR beta genes was performed with a multiplex PCR assay on genomic DNA. The Illumina HiSeq System was used to sequence the amplified TCR beta libraries as 87-base-pair reads. The source study handled its data this way. A later analysis counted tens of millions of unique TCR beta chains across the 500 to 850 repertoires, and some 11 million of these chains were shared by at least two donors. Raw reads were error-corrected and collapsed into unique sequences with a nearest-neighbor algorithm that merged closely related sequences to remove PCR and sequencing errors. V, D and J gene segments were assigned by aligning CDR3 sequences to IMGT reference sequences. For a sequence to be retained, a match of at least six nucleotides to both a V gene segment and a J gene segment was required. A rearrangement counted as productive if the CDR3 had no stop codons and remained in frame with V and J, and every other rearrangement counted as non-productive. CDR3 was defined according to IMGT convention as the region running from the second conserved V-encoded cysteine to the conserved J-encoded phenylalanine. The earlier analysis of about 590 of the donors excluded sequences that lacked an unambiguous match to a single V gene segment. An earlier analysis of some 610 of the donors called V segments functional above 56.7% productive rearrangements and segregating when the between-donor standard deviation exceeded 5%. A statistical classification framework was built to diagnose cytomegalovirus status from the catalog of TCR beta chain sequences. A later analysis assigned V and J genes by comparing TCR nucleotide sequences with IMGT/GENE-DB human TR gene sequences. A later analysis assigned CDR3 sequences and most-parsimonious VDJ recombination scenarios with the TCRdist pipeline. A later analysis defined each TCR beta chain by its CDR3 amino acid sequence plus V-gene family, and excluded reads lacking a unique V-gene family. In a later analysis, fewer than 650 highly shared, low-generation-probability nucleotide sequences were removed to address suspected cross-contamination and a sequencing artifact. In a later analysis, a clonal expansion index was calculated for each public chain from normalized within-repertoire ranks of inferred template counts. Generation probabilities in a later analysis came from a VDJ recombination model fitted to out-of-frame rearrangements, and those results were checked against IGoR. In a later analysis, hypergeometric tests were used to score TCR-TCR, TCR-HLA and TCR-CMV co-occurrence, with a repertoire-size bias correction applied to TCR pairs. False discovery rates were estimated in a later analysis by permuting HLA or CMV assignments 20 times. In a later analysis, co-occurring TCRs were grouped using DBSCAN, and TCRdist sequence similarity was added for clustering within HLA-allele-positive subsets. Repertoires with fewer than 30,000 or more than 120,000 public chains were left out of co-occurrence clustering, as were four to six repertoires with anomalous nucleotide sharing. Not all clones reach the TCRdb copy of this immuneACCESS table, which keeps in-frame sequences only. Checked studies attribute under half of the gap to unresolved V genes and leave the rest unexplained. V and J calls and clone size are those listed in that table; D and trimming were worked out from the DNA. The sample table lists approximately 160,000 clones, 80% to 90% of them with a count of one. Jointly, the top ten make up around 4.9% of the sample.

Rearrangement joined TRBV20-1 to TRBJ1-2; no D gene is confidently identified. Sample: PBMCs. The TCR comes from a girl aged 5-17 years in good health and CMV-seropositive. The CDR3 has the sequence CSPRQTYGYTF. The sequence in DNA is TGCAGTCCTCGACAAACCTATGGCTACACCTTC.